This T cell receptor (beta chain) was profiled in a study of T cell responses to AZD1222 COVID-19 vaccine. Findings and limits, study-wide: White British people made up most donors, females outnumbered males, and clonal diversity was possibly underestimated. An increase in Spike-specific TCR breadth and depth was observed after two AZD1222 doses. As reported, nearly half of all spike-specific TCRs target variant regions that are unmutated. Only after the peak T cell response were repertoires sampled.

Assay used: immunoSEQ multiplex PCR; TCRdb lists only in-frame clones, some missing. The sample has fewer than 120,000 clones; 70% to 90% are singletons. On this clone itself: As yet, its antigen is unknown.

CDR1 and CDR2 (germline): MNHEY, SVGAGI. After removal of 6 bases from V and 0 bases from J, the junction contained 6 bases not matched to a gene. The CDR3 is made up of 15 amino acids. The TCR comes from an adult in good health. The input for sequencing was peripheral blood, taken on day 0 of AZD1222 vaccination. V gene TRBV6-5 combines with J gene TRBJ2-3; TRBD2 matches at 7 bases. The CDR3 DNA reads TGTGCCAGCAGGCCTACGGGGGGAAGCACAGATACGCAGTATTTT. Its protein product is CASRPTGGSTDTQYF.